This TCR beta chain was identified in a study of cytomegalovirus exposure and HLA in healthy donors. Primers included in the PCR were 60 Vbeta and 13 Jbeta primers. The data were produced by immunoSEQ multiplex PCR, yet TCRdb's version contains in-frame clones alone and is incomplete. This table holds roughly 200,000 clones, around 80% found once. Per the germline V gene, CDR1 is SGHAT and CDR2 is FQNNGV. V was trimmed by 1 base and J by 4 bases, leaving 16 bases between them. The CDR3 length is 17 residues. The chain employs TRBV11-2 and TRBJ2-2; maybe TRBD1 (6 bases). Sequencing was carried out using PBMCs. The sequence came from a woman in her 30s in good health and CMV-seropositive. For the CDR3, the DNA is TGTGCCAGCAGCTTAGCACAGGGCTCAGGGCGCACCGGGGAGCTGTTTTTT. This gives the protein CASSLAQGSGRTGELFF.